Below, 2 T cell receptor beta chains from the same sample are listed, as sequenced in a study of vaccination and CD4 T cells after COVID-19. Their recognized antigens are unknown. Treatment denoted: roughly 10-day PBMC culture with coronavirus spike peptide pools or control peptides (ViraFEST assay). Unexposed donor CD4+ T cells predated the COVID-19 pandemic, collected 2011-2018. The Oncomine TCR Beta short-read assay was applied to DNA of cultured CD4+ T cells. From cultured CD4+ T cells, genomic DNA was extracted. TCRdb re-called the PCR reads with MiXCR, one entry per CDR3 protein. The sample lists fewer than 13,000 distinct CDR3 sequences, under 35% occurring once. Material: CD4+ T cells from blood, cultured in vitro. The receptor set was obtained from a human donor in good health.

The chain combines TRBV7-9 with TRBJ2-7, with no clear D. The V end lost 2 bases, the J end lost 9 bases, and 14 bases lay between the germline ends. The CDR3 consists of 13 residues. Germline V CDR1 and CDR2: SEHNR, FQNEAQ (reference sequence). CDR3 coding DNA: TGTGCCAGCAGCTTACCTGGGATCCCTCGGCAGTACTTC. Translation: CASSLPGIPRQYF.

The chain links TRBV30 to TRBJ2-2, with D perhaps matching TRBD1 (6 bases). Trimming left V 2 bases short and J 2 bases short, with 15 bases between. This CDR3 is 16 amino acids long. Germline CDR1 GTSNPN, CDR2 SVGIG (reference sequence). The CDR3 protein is CAWSTFGTPNTGELFF. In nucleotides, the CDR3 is TGTGCCTGGAGTACCTTCGGGACACCTAACACCGGGGAGCTGTTTTTT.